One T cell receptor (beta chain) is described in this entry. These data come from a study of blood T cell dynamics during melanoma immunotherapy. Study as a whole: Patients with metastatic melanoma got pembrolizumab or nivolumab-ipilimumab as first-line care.

Some clones are missing from TCRdb's copy, which holds only in-frame ones; the method was immunoSEQ multiplex PCR. Here the sample spans some 15,000 clones, roughly 92% being singletons. Documented time point: pre-treatment baseline. CDR3 length: 14 residues. V was cut by 2 bases and J by 6 bases, with 13 bases left in between. Looked up from germline, CDR1 is SGHAT and CDR2 is FQNNGV. Sequenced here: blood, sampled from a patient treated with checkpoint blockade. The receptor was isolated from a human donor with melanoma. V usage is TRBV11-2 and J usage is TRBJ1-2, with D perhaps TRBD1 (5 bases). The CDR3 here is CASSLNPGEDGYTF. The CDR3 coding sequence is TGTGCCAGCAGCTTAAATCCGGGGGAAGATGGCTACACCTTC.